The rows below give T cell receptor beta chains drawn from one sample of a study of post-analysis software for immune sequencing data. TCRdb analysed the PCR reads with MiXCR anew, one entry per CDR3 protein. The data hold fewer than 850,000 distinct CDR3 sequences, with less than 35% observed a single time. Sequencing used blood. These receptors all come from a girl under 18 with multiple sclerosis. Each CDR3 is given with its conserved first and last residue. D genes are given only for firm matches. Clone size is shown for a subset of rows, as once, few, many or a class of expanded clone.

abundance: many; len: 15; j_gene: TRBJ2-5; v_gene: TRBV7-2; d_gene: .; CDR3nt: TGTGCCAGCAGCGTCGACGGAAGACCCCAAGAGACCCAGTACTTC; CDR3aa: CASSVDGRPQETQYF
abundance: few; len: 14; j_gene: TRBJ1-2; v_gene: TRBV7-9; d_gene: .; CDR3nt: TGTGCCAGCAGCTTAAAGGGGGTAGACTATGGCTACACCTTC; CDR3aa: CASSLKGVDYGYTF
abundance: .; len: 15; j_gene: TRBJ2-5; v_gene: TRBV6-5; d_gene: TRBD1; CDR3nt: TGTGCCAGCAGTAACCGGGACAGCTTAAAAGAGACCCAGTACTTC; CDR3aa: CASSNRDSLKETQYF
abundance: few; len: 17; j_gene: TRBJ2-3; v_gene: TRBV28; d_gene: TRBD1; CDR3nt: TGTGCCAGCAGTACCAAAGGGTGGGACAGGCAACCAGATACGCAGTATTTT; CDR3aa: CASSTKGWDRQPDTQYF
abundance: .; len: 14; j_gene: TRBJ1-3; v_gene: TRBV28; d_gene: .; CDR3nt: TGTGCCAGCAGTTTCAGGGTCTCTGGAAACACCATATATTTT; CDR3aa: CASSFRVSGNTIYF
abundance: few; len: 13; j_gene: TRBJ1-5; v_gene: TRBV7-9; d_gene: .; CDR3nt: TGTGCCAGCAGCCACAGGGAGTTGCAGCCCCAGCATTTT; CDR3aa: CASSHRELQPQHF
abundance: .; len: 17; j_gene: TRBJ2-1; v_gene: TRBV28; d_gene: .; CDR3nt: TGTGCCAGCAGTCTCCTCCCGACAGGTAGCTCCTACAATGAGCAGTTCTTC; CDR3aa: CASSLLPTGSSYNEQFF
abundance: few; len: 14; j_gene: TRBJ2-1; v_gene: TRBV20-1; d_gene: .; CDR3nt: TGCAGTGCTAGAGACCCCCTGGGGCACAATGAGCAGTTCTTC; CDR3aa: CSARDPLGHNEQFF
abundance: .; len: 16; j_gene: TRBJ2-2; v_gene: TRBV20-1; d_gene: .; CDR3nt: TGCAGTGCTAGACCCCTGTCGGGGGCGGGGACCGGGGAGCTGTTTTTT; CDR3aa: CSARPLSGAGTGELFF
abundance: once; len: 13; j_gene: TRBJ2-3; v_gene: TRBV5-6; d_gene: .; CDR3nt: TGTGTCAGCAGCTTGACAGCCACCCTGGGGCAGTATTTT; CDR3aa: CVSSLTATLGQYF
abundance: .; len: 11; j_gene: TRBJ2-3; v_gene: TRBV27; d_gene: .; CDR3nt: TGTGCCAGCACCATGGCAGATACGCAGTATTTT; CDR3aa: CASTMADTQYF
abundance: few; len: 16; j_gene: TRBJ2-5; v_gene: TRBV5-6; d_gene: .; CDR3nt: TGTGCCAGCAGCTTCATGGAGCAGACCTGGGCTGAGACCCAGTACTTC; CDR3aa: CASSFMEQTWAETQYF
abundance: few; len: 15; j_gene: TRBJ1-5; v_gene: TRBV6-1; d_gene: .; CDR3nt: TGTGCCAGCAGTGAAGGTGGGGCTAGCAATCAGCCCCAGCATTTT; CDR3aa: CASSEGGASNQPQHF
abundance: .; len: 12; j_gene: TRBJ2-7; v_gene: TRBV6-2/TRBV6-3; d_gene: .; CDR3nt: TGTGCCAGCACCTACAAGAAGGGCGAGCAGTACTTC; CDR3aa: CASTYKKGEQYF
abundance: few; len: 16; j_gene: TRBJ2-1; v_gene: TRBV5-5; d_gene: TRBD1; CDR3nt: TGTGCCAGCAGCTTACGTCTGGACAGGAGATACAATGAGCAGTTCTTC; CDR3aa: CASSLRLDRRYNEQFF
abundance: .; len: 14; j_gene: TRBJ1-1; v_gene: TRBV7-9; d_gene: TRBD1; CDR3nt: TGTGCCAGCAGCGGAAACAGGGGGATCACTGAAGCTTTCTTT; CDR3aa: CASSGNRGITEAFF
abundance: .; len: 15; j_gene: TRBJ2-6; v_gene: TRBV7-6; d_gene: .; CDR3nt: TGTGCCAGCAGCTTAGAGGTTGGTGGGGCCAACGTCCGGACTTTC; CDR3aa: CASSLEVGGANVRTF
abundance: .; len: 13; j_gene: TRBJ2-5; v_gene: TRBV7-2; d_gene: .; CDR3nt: TGTGCCAGCAGCTTCAGGGGCTACAATGAGCAGTACTTC; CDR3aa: CASSFRGYNEQYF
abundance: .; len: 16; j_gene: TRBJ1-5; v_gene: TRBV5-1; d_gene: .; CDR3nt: TGCGCCAGCAGCCCGGAGGGCTCGGCAGGGGTTCAGCCCCAGCATTTT; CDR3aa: CASSPEGSAGVQPQHF
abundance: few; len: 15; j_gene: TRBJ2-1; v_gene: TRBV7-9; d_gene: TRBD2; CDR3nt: TGTGCCAGCACCCGCGGCGGGGGGGACTACAATGAGCAGTTCTTC; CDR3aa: CASTRGGGDYNEQFF
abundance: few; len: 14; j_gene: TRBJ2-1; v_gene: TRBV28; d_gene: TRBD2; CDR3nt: TGTGCCAGCAGACGGACTAGCGGGACCGCTGAGCAGTTCTTC; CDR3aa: CASRRTSGTAEQFF
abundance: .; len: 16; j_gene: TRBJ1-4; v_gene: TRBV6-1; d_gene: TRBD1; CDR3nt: TGTGCCAGCAGTGGACACAGGGGATTCGCTAATGAAAAACTGTTTTTT; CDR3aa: CASSGHRGFANEKLFF
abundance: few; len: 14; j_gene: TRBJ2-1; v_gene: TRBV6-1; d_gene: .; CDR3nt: TGTGCCAGCAGTGAGGCTAGCTCCTACAATGAGCAGTTCTTC; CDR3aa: CASSEASSYNEQFF
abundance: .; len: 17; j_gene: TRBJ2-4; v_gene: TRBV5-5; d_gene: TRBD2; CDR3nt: TGTGCCAGCAGCGGCTCACTAGCGGAACTAGCCAAAAACATTCAGTACTTC; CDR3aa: CASSGSLAELAKNIQYF
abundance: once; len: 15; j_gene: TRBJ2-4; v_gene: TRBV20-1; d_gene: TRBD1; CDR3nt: TGCAGTGCTAGGGGCCGCGGACAGGGCATGGGCATTCAGTACTTC; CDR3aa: CSARGRGQGMGIQYF
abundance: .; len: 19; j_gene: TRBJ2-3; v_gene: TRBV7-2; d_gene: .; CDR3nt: TGTGCCAGCAGCTTAGCCCGAGGGCGCAGGCCGGACTCCACAGATACGCAGTATTTT; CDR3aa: CASSLARGRRPDSTDTQYF
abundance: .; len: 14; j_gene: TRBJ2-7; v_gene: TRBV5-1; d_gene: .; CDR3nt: TGCGCCAGCAGCCCGATTGGAGGGTCCGACGAGCAGTACTTC; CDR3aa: CASSPIGGSDEQYF
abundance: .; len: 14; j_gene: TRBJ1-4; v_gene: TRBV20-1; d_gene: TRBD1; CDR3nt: TGCAGTGCTGTTAGCGGGACAGGGAGTGAAAAACTGTTTTTT; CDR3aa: CSAVSGTGSEKLFF
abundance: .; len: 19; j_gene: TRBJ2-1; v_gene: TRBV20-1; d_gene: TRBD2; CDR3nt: TGCAGTGCTCGAATAAGGACTAGCGGGAGGGCCACGGGGTACAATGAGCAGTTCTTC; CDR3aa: CSARIRTSGRATGYNEQFF
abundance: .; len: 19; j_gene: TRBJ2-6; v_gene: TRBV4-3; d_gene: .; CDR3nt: TGCGCCAGCAGCCAAGATGCGGGGACAGCCCGCTCTGGGGCCAACGTCCTGACTTTC; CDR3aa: CASSQDAGTARSGANVLTF
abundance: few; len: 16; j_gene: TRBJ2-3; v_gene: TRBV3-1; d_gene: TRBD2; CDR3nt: TGTGCCAGCAGCCAGGATAGCGGGGGAACAACAGATACGCAGTATTTT; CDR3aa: CASSQDSGGTTDTQYF
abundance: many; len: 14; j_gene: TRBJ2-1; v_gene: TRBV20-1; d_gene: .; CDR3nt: TGCAGTGCTAGAGATCCAGCAGGATCCAATGAGCAGTTCTTC; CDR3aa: CSARDPAGSNEQFF
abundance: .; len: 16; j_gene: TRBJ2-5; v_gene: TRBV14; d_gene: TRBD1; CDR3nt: TGTGCCAGCAGCCAGCGACAGGGACGTTCGAGAGAGACCCAGTACTTC; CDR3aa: CASSQRQGRSRETQYF